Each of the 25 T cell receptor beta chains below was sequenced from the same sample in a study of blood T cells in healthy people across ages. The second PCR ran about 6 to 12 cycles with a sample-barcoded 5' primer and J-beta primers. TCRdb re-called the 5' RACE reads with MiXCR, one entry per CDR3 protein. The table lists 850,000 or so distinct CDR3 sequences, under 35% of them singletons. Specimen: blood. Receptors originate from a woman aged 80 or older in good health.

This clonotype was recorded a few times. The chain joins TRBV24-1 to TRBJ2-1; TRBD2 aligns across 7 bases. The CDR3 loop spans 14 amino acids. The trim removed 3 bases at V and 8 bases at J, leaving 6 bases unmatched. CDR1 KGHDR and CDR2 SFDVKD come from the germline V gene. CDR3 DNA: TGTGCCACCAGTGATGTTCGTGGGGGGGATGAGCAGTTCTTC. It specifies CATSDVRGGDEQFF.

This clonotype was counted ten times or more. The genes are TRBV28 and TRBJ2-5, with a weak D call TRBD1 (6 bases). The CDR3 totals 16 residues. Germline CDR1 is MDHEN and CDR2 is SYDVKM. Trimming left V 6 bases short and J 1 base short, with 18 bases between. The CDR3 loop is CASSGSSTGSQETQYF. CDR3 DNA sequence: TGTGCCAGCAGCGGTAGTTCGACAGGTTCCCAAGAGACCCAGTACTTC.

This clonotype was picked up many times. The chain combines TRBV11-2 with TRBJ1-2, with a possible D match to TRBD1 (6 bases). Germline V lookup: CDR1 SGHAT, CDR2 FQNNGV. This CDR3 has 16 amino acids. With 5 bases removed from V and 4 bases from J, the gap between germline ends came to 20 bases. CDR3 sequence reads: CASSPQGRGAGYGYTF. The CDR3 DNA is TGTGCCAGCAGCCCCCAAGGTCGGGGGGCCGGCTATGGCTACACCTTC.

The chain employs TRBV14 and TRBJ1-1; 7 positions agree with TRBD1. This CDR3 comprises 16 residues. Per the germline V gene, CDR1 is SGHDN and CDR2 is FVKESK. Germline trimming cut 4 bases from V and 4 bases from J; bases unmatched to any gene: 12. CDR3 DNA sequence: TGTGCCAGCAGCCCTTTAAGAGGGGGCCTGGGCACTGAAGCTTTCTTT. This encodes CASSPLRGGLGTEAFF.

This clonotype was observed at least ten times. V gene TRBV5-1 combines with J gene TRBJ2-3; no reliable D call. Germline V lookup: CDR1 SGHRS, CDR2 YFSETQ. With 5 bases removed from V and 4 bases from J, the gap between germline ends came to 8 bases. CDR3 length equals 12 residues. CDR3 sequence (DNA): TGCGCCAGCAGTTTCGCTTCAGATACGCAGTATTTT. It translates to CASSFASDTQYF.

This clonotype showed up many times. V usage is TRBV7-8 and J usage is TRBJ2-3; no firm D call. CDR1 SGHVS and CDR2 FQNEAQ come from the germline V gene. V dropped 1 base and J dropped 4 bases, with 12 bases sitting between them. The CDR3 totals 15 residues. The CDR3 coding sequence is TGTGCCAGCAGCTTAGTTAGAACAGCTGCAGATACGCAGTATTTT. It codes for CASSLVRTAADTQYF.

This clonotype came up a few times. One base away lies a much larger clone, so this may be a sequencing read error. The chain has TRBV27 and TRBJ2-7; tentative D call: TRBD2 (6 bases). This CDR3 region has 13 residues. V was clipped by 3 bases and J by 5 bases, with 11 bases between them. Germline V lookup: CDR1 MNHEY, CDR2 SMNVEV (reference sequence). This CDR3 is CASSFSGSNEQYF. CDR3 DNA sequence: TGTGCCAGCAGTTTTTCCGGGAGCAACGAGCAGTACTTC.

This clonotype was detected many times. This CDR3 is CASSLTSEFQETQYF. DNA for the CDR3: TGTGCCAGCAGCTTAACTAGCGAATTCCAAGAGACCCAGTACTTC. The chain carries TRBV7-2 and TRBJ2-5; 7 nucleotides agree with TRBD2. Trimming at V came to 2 bases and at J to 1 base, leaving 4 bases not matched to a gene. Germline loops: CDR1 SGHTA, CDR2 FQGNSA. The CDR3 consists of 15 residues.

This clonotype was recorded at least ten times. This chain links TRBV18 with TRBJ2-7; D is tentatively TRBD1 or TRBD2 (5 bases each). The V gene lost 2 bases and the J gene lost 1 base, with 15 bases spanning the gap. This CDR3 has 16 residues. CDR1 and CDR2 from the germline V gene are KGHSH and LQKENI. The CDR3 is CASSPRGPLISYEQYF. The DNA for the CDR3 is TGTGCCAGCTCACCAAGGGGACCCCTAATATCCTACGAGCAGTACTTC.

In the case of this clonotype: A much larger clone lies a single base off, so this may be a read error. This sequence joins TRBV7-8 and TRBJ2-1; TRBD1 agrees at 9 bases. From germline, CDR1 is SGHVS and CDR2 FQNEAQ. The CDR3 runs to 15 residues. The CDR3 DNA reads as TGTGCCAGGAGCTCCCGGGACAGGGTTCTCTATGAGCAGTTCTTC. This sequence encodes CARSSRDRVLYEQFF.

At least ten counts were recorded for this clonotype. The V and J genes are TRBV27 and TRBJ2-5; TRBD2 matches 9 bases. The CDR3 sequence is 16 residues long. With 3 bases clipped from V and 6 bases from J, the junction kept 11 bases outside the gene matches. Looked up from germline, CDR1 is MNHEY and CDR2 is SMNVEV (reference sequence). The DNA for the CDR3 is TGTGCCAGCAGTTTCCAGGGCGGGGGGGCCGCAAAGACCCAGTACTTC. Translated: CASSFQGGGAAKTQYF.

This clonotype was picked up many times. CDR3 sequence (DNA): TGTGCCAGCAGCATCGACAGGGGGCAAGAGCAGTACTTC. Protein sequence: CASSIDRGQEQYF. The V gene is TRBV11-2, the J gene TRBJ2-7, with 10 positions matching TRBD1. Germline CDR1 reads SGHAT; CDR2 reads FQNNGV. Unmatched junction bases numbered 5, after V lost 5 bases and J lost 7 bases. This CDR3 region has 13 residues.

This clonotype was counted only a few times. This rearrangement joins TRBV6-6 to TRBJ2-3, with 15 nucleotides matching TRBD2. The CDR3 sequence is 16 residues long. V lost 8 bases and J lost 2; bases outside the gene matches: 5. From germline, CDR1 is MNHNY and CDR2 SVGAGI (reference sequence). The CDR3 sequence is CASFGLAGGNTDTQYF. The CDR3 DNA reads TGTGCCAGCTTCGGACTAGCGGGGGGGAACACAGATACGCAGTATTTT.

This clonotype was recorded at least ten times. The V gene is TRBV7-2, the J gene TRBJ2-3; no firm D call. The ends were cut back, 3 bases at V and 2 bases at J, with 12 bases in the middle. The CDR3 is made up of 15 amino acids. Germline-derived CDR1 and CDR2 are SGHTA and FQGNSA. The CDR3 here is CASSFPSYPTDTQYF. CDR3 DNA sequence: TGTGCCAGCAGCTTCCCAAGTTACCCCACAGATACGCAGTATTTT.

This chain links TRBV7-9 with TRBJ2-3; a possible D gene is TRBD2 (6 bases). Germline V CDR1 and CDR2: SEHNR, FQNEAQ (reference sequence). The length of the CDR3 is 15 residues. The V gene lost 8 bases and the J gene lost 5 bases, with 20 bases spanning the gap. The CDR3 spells CASRPPSKEGDTQYF. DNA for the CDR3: TGTGCCAGCCGACCCCCGTCCAAGGAGGGAGATACGCAGTATTTT.

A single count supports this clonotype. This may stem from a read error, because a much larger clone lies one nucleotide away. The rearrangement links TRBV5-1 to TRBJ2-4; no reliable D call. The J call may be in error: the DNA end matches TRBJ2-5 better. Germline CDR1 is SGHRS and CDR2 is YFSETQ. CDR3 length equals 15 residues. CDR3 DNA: TGCGTCAGCAGCTTGGCCTCCAGGCCCCAAGAGACCCAGTACTTC. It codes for CVSSLASRPQETQYF.

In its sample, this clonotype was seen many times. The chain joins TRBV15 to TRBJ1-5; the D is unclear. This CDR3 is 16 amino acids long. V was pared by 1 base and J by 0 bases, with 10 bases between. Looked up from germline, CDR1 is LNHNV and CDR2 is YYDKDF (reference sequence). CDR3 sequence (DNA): TGTGCCACCAGCAGAGGGTCAGGAAATAGCAATCAGCCCCAGCATTTT. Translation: CATSRGSGNSNQPQHF.

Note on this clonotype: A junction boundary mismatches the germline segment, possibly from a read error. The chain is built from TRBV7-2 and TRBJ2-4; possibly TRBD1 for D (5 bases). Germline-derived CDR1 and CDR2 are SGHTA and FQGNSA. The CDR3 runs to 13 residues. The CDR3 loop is CASSLTAENIQYF. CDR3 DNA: TGTGCCAGCAGTCTGACAGCCGAAAACATTCAGTACTTC.

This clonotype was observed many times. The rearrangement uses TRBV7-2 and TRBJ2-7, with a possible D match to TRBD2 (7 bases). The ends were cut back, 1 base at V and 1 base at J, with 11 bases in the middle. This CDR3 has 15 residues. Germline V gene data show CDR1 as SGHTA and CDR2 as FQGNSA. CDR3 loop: CASSLGGGQSYEQYF. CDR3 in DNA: TGTGCCAGCAGCTTAGGGGGGGGGCAGTCCTACGAGCAGTACTTC.

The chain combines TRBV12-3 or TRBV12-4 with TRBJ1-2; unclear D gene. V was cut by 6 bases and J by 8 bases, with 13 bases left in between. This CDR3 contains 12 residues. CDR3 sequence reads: CASSFRVTGYTF. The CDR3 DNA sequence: TGTGCCAGCAGCTTTAGGGTTACAGGCTACACCTTC.

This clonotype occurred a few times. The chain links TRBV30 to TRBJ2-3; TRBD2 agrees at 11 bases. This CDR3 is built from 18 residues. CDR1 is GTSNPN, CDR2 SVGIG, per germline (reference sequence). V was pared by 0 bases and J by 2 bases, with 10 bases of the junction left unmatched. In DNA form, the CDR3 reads TGTGCCTGGAGTGTAAACCTCGGACTAGCGGGCCCCACAGATACGCAGTATTTT. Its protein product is CAWSVNLGLAGPTDTQYF.

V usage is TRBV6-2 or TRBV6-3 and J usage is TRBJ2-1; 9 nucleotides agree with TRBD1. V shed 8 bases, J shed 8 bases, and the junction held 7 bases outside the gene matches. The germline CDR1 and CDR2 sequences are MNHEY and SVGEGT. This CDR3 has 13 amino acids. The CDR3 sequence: CASRGTGSHEQFF. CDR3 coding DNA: TGTGCCAGCCGAGGGACAGGGTCCCATGAGCAGTTCTTC.

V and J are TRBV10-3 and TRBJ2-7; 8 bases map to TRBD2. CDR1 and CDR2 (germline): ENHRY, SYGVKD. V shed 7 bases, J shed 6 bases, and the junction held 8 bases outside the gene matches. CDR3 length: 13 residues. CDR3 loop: CAIKGREEGEQYF. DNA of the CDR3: TGTGCCATCAAAGGGCGGGAGGAGGGCGAGCAGTACTTC.

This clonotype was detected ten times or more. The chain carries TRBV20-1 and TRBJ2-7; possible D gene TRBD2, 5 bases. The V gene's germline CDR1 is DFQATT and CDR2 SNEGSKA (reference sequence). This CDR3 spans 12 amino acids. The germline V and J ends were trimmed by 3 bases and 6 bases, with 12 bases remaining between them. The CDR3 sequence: CSARPLRGEQYF. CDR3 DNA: TGCAGTGCTAGGCCACTACGGGGCGAGCAGTACTTC.

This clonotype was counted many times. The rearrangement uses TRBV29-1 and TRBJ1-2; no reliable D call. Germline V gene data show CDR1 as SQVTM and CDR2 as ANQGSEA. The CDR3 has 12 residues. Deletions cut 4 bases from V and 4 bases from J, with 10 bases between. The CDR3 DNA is TGCAGCGTTGGAGAGGGAACCTATGGCTACACCTTC. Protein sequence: CSVGEGTYGYTF.